The subject of this entry is one TCR beta chain. Its antigen is still unknown. This record belongs to a study of PD-1 blockade in mismatch repair-deficient tumors. Trimming took 2 bases from V and 4 from J; bases not matched to a gene: 4. The CDR3 has 15 amino acids. CDR1 and CDR2 (germline): MNHNS, SASEGT. Time point noted: identical roughly eleven-day culture without peptide (control). Some clones are missing from TCRdb's copy, which holds only in-frame ones; the method was immunoSEQ multiplex PCR. The sample has roughly 13,000 clones; just over 85% are singletons. The TCR comes from an adult with mismatch repair-deficient cancer. The chain has TRBV6-1 and TRBJ1-1, with TRBD1 matching over 10 bases. Here the sequenced sample was cells cultured in vitro, taken from a patient treated with pembrolizumab. CDR3 nucleotide sequence: TGTGCCAGCAGTGAAAAGGGGGACAGGGGCACTGAAGCTTTCTTT. Encoded protein: CASSEKGDRGTEAFF.